These 8 T cell receptor beta chains originate from one sample sequenced in a study of cytomegalovirus exposure and HLA in healthy donors. Primers included in the PCR were 60 Vbeta and 13 Jbeta primers. Produced via immunoSEQ multiplex PCR; TCRdb's table is partial and in-frame only. Of roughly 140,000 clones listed, roughly 80% are singletons. Sequenced input: PBMCs. The receptors here all came from a man between 18 and 29 years old in good health and CMV-seronegative.

The chain carries TRBV6-4 and TRBJ1-1, with a possible D match to TRBD1 (5 bases). The germline CDR1 and CDR2 sequences are MRHNA and SNTAGT. The V gene lost 8 bases and the J gene lost 3 bases, with 13 bases spanning the gap. CDR3 length equals 13 residues. The CDR3 nucleotides are TGTGCCAGCCGCCTTTGGGGGGACACTGAAGCTTTCTTT. Translated, it gives CASRLWGDTEAFF.

In its sample, this clone was seen a few times. The chain couples TRBV6-5 to TRBJ2-5; perhaps TRBD1 as D (6 bases). Deletions cut 10 bases from V and 5 bases from J, with 17 bases between. From germline, CDR1 is MNHEY and CDR2 SVGAGI. The CDR3 is 13 amino acids. CDR3 nucleotides: TGTGCCACCCTCCACAGGGATGGGGAGACCCAGTACTTC. It specifies CATLHRDGETQYF.

A single count supports this clone. This chain links TRBV7-8 with TRBJ2-5; TRBD2 matches at 12 bases. With V trimmed by 1 base and J by 1 base, 4 bases remained unmatched. Germline CDR1 reads SGHVS; CDR2 reads FQNEAQ. The length of the CDR3 is 17 residues. CDR3 residues: CASSLGPSGRAQETQYF. Here the CDR3 DNA reads TGTGCCAGCAGCTTAGGGCCTAGCGGGAGGGCCCAAGAGACCCAGTACTTC.

This clone was seen only a few times. The chain has TRBV10-1 and TRBJ2-3, with 7 bases fitting TRBD2. Germline V gene lookup returns CDR1 WNHNN and CDR2 SYGVQD (reference sequence). The CDR3 is made up of 15 amino acids. J lost 1 base, V lost 5 bases, and 6 bases had no gene match. As DNA, the CDR3 is TGCGCCAGCAGTCCCGGGACTACCGGCACAGATACGCAGTATTTT. Its translation: CASSPGTTGTDTQYF.

This sequence joins TRBV6-5 and TRBJ2-7, with TRBD2 matching 11 bases. From germline, CDR1 is MNHEY and CDR2 SVGAGI. The CDR3 is 15 amino acids. The V segment lost 4 bases and the J segment 4 bases; nucleotides outside the gene matches: 6. CDR3 bases: TGTGCCAGCAGTTCGCCACTAGCGGGGGTTTACGAGCAGTACTTC. Translation: CASSSPLAGVYEQYF.

The V call is TRBV18, the J call TRBJ2-7; maybe TRBD2 (5 bases). CDR3 length: 17 amino acids. V lost 1 base, J lost 4 bases, and 20 bases lay in between. Germline lookup yields CDR1 KGHSH and CDR2 LQKENI. The CDR3 loop reads CASSPRVQEGPLYEQYF. The CDR3 nucleotides are TGTGCCAGCTCACCACGGGTACAAGAGGGTCCGCTGTACGAGCAGTACTTC.

The chain joins TRBV4-3 to TRBJ2-7; possibly TRBD2 for D (5 bases). Germline CDR1 is LGHNA and CDR2 is YSLEER. This CDR3 spans 15 amino acids. Trimming shortened V by 4 bases and J by 5 bases, and 18 bases separated the two germline ends. This CDR3 reads CASSPGRRIGHEQYF. The DNA of the CDR3 is TGCGCCAGCAGCCCAGGACGGAGGATAGGGCACGAGCAGTACTTC.

The rearrangement joins TRBV6-5 to TRBJ2-7; 9 nucleotides align to TRBD2. Germline loops: CDR1 MNHEY, CDR2 SVGAGI. The CDR3 is 14 amino acids. V shed 2 bases and J 12 bases; nucleotides not matched to a gene: 11. CDR3 in DNA: TGTGCCAGCAGTTACCTAGTAGCGGGGGCCGTAACGTACTTC. Protein sequence: CASSYLVAGAVTYF.